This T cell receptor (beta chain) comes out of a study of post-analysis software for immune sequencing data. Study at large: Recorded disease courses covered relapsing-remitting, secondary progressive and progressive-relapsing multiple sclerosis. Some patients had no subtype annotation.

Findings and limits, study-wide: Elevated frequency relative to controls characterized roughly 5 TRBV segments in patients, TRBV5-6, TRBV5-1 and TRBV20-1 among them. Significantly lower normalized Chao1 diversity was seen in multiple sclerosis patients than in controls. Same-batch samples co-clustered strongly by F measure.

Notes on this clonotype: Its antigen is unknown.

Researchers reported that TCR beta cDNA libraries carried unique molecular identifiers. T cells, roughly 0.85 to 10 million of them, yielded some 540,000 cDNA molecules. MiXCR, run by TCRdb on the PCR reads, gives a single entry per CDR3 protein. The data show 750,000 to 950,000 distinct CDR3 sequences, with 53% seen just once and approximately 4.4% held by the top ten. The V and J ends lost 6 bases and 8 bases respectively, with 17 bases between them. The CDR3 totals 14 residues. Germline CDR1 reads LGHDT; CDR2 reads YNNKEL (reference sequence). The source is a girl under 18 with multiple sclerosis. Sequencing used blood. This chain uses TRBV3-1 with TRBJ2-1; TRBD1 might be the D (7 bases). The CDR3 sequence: CASRRQGGFDEQFF. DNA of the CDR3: TGTGCCAGCAGACGCCAGGGGGGTTTTGATGAGCAGTTCTTC.